Listed below are T cell receptor beta chains from one sample, sequenced in a study of T-cell reconstitution after alpha-beta-depleted transplantation in children. Each CDR3 protein gets one entry after TCRdb re-called the PCR reads with MiXCR. The sample yields hundreds of thousands of distinct CDR3 sequences, 11% seen once. The starting material was PBMCs, obtained before TCRalphabeta/CD19-depleted stem cell transplant. Source of these receptors: a child younger than two with acute myeloid leukemia, due to receive a stem cell transplant. Both conserved end residues are part of each CDR3. A D gene is named only where the DNA matches it firmly. A clone size is listed for some rows: how often the clone was seen (once, few, many), or a class if it is expanded.

>TRBV10-3|many|TRBJ2-1|15|.
TGTGCCATCAGTACGGGGGACCGCTCCTACAATGAGCAGTTCTTC
CAISTGDRSYNEQFF
>TRBV7-9|many|TRBJ2-3|13|.
TGTGCCAGCAGTTTAGGGGGCACAGATACGCAGTATTTT
CASSLGGTDTQYF
>TRBV5-1|many|TRBJ1-2|14|.
TGCGCCAGCAGCCTGGACGGCCTTGGTAGTGGCTACACCTTC
CASSLDGLGSGYTF
>TRBV7-7|many|TRBJ2-2|16|TRBD2
TGTGCCAGCAGACCCGGAGGTAGCGGGAGTACCGGGGAGCTGTTTTTT
CASRPGGSGSTGELFF
>TRBV12-3/TRBV12-4|many|TRBJ2-4|15|.
TGTGCCAGCAGACCTTCTAGTTCCTACAAAAACATTCAGTACTTC
CASRPSSSYKNIQYF
>TRBV28|many|TRBJ2-1|16|.
TGTGCCAGCAGCCACCAAATACAACCCGGGCCCGTAGAGCAGTTCTTC
CASSHQIQPGPVEQFF
>TRBV3-1|many|TRBJ2-1|16|TRBD2
TGTGCCAGCAGTCCGACTAGCGGGAGAGATTACAATGAGCAGTTCTTC
CASSPTSGRDYNEQFF
>TRBV28|many|TRBJ2-1|14|.
TGTGCCAGCAGTCCCCTTAAGTGGCAGAATGAGCAGTTCTTC
CASSPLKWQNEQFF
>TRBV5-1|many|TRBJ2-3|16|.
TGCGCCAGCAGCTCCCGAGGAGGGGGCGCATCCGATACGCAGTATTTT
CASSSRGGGASDTQYF
>TRBV11-2|many|TRBJ2-2|16|.
TGTGCCAGCAGCTTAGCCTGGGGGGAGGCCACCGGGGAGCTGTTTTTT
CASSLAWGEATGELFF
>TRBV5-1|many|TRBJ1-1|16|.
TGCGCCAGCAGCTTCGCGCCAGGTGGTATGAACACTGAAGCTTTCTTT
CASSFAPGGMNTEAFF
>TRBV10-3|many|TRBJ2-3|12|TRBD2
TGTGCCATCAGTACAGAGCGGGAGACGCAGTATTTT
CAISTERETQYF
>TRBV18|many|TRBJ2-3|15|TRBD2
TGTGCCAGCTCATCGACTAGCGGGAGGGTAGATACGCAGTATTTT
CASSSTSGRVDTQYF
>TRBV12-3/TRBV12-4|many|TRBJ2-7|15|.
TGTGCCAGCAGTTTAGAGGGGACTGCCCCCTACGAGCAGTACTTC
CASSLEGTAPYEQYF
>TRBV5-1|many|TRBJ2-1|13|.
TGCGCCAGCACCTGGGGGGTCAACAATGAGCAGTTCTTC
CASTWGVNNEQFF
>TRBV2|many|TRBJ1-1|15|.
TGTGCCAGCAGTCGCAGGGACGGACTGAACACTGAAGCTTTCTTT
CASSRRDGLNTEAFF
>TRBV7-3|few|TRBJ2-1|14|TRBD1
TGTGCCAGCAGCTCCACAGGGGACCCCAATGAGCAGTTCTTC
CASSSTGDPNEQFF
>TRBV20-1|many|TRBJ2-1|14|.
TGCAGTGCCAGGGAACAGGGAAGGGCCAATGAGCAGTTCTTC
CSAREQGRANEQFF
>TRBV11-2|few|TRBJ1-3|15|.
TGTGCCAGCAGCTCCCCGGGGTCCCCTGGAAACACCATATATTTT
CASSSPGSPGNTIYF
>TRBV29-1|many|TRBJ2-7|12|TRBD2
TGCAGCGTCGGACTAGCGGGAGAGGTGCAGTACTTC
CSVGLAGEVQYF
>TRBV20-1|many|TRBJ2-1|14|TRBD2
TGCAGTGCCCGGACTAGCTGGGGCTACAATGAGCAGTTCTTC
CSARTSWGYNEQFF
>TRBV6-5|few|TRBJ2-7|14|TRBD2
TGTGCCAGCGGCCTAGGCGGGAGGGGATACGAGCAGTACTTC
CASGLGGRGYEQYF
>TRBV3-1|once|TRBJ2-1|18|TRBD2
TGTGCCAGCAGCCAACAGGGGTTCACGGGACTAGCAATCAATGAGCAGTTCTTC
CASSQQGFTGLAINEQFF
>TRBV19|many|TRBJ2-1|14|TRBD2
TGTGCCAGTTCCCGACTAGCGCTCGCGGACGAGCAGTTCTTC
CASSRLALADEQFF
>TRBV12-3/TRBV12-4|many|TRBJ2-3|16|TRBD2
TGTGCCAGCATCGGACTAGCGGGCCCTAGCACAGATACGCAGTATTTT
CASIGLAGPSTDTQYF
>TRBV18|few|TRBJ1-1|15|.
TGTGCCAGCTCACCAGGTACCGGCGGGAACACTGAAGCTTTCTTT
CASSPGTGGNTEAFF
>TRBV5-1|many|TRBJ1-3|15|.
TGCGCCAGCAGTTGGGACCAAACGGGAGGAAACACCATATATTTT
CASSWDQTGGNTIYF
>TRBV24-1|.|TRBJ2-1|16|TRBD2
TGTGCCACCAGTGATTCCCCACTAGCGCCAGAGAATGAGCAGTTCTTC
CATSDSPLAPENEQFF
>TRBV5-5|many|TRBJ2-7|14|.
TGTGCCAGCAGCGAACAGCCAGATTCCTACGAGCAGTACTTC
CASSEQPDSYEQYF